This T cell receptor beta chain appears in the sequencing data of a study of blood T cell repertoires in COVID-19. From germline, CDR1 is SGHRS and CDR2 YFSETQ. The J segment lost 0 bases and the V segment lost 0 bases, leaving 3 bases of the junction unmatched. The CDR3 covers 16 residues. The assay was immunoSEQ multiplex PCR, and TCRdb's table has in-frame clones only and misses some. This sample has hundreds of thousands of clones; 81% occur once, and the top ten carry around 7.2%. The rearrangement joins TRBV5-1 to TRBJ2-4; 7 bases match TRBD1. Sequencing was carried out using peripheral blood. The receptor's source is a woman at least 80 years old with COVID-19, enrolled during active disease. The CDR3 bases are TGCGCCAGCAGCTTGGGGGACAGATTAGCCAAAAACATTCAGTACTTC. It translates to CASSLGDRLAKNIQYF.